The sequence of this T cell receptor beta chain was determined in a study of T cells in Graves' hyperthyroidism and ophthalmopathy. V was cut by 1 base and J by 3 bases, with 17 bases left in between. CDR1 is MDHEN and CDR2 is SYDVKM in the germline V gene. This CDR3 contains 17 residues. Template material for amplifying TCR beta CDR3 regions consisted of RNA transcripts. Researchers ran a first-round RT-PCR on the TCR CDR3 using the HTBI primer set. TCRdb ran MiXCR on the multiplex PCR reads and lists one entry per CDR3 protein. This table has fewer than 650,000 distinct CDR3 sequences, 13% to 15% appearing once.

The TCR was taken from a woman aged 18-30 years with Graves' ophthalmopathy. Source material: blood. This chain joins TRBV28 and TRBJ2-3; TRBD1 is a possible D gene (7 bases). CDR3 nucleotides: TGTGCCAGCAGTTTATCGGGTCGGGCAGGGGGGACAGATACGCAGTATTTT. This sequence encodes CASSLSGRAGGTDTQYF.